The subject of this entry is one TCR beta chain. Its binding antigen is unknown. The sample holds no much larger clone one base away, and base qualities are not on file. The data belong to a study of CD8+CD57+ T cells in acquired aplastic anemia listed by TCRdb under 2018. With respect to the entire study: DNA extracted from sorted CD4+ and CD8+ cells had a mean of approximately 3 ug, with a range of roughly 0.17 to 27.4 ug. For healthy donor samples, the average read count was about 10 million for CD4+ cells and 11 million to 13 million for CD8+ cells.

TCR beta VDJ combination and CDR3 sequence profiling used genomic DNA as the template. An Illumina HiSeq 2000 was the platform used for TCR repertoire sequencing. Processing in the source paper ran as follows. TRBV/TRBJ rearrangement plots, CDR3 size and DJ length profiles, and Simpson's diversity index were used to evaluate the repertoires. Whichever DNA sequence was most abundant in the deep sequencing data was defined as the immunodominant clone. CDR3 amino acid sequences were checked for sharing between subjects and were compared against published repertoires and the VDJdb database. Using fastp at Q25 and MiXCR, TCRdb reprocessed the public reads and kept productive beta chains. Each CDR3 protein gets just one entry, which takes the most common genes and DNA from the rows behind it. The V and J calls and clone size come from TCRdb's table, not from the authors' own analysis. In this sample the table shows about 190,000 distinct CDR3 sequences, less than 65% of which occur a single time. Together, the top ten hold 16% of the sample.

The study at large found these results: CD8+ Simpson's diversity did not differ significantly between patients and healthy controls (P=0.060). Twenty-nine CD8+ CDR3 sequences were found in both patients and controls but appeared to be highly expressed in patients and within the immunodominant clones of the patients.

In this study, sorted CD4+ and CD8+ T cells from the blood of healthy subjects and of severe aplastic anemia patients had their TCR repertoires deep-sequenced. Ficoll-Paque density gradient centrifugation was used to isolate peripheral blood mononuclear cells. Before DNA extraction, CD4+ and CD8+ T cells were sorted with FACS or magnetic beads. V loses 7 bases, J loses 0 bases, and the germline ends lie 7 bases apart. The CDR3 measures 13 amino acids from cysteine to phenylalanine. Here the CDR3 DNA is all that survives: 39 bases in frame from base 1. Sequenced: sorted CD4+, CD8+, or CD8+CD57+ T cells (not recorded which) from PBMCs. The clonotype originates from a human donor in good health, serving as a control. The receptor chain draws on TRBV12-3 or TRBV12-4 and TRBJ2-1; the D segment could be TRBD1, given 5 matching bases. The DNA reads TGTGCCAGCACAGGGCCCTCCTACAATGAGCAGTTCTTC. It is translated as CASTGPSYNEQFF.